The present T cell receptor (beta chain) was sequenced within a study of cytomegalovirus exposure and HLA in healthy donors. Data came from immunoSEQ multiplex PCR; TCRdb stores just in-frame clones and leaves some out. Of over 200,000 clones detected, around nine tenths appear once; the ten largest clones hold about 2%. The sequenced sample consisted of PBMCs. The receptor was isolated from a woman between 18 and 30 years old in good health and CMV-seropositive.

The CDR3: CAWSGGGPTTDTQYF. Here the CDR3 DNA reads TGTGCCTGGAGTGGGGGGGGGCCCACCACAGATACGCAGTATTTT. The chain couples TRBV30 to TRBJ2-3; a weak D match, TRBD2 (7 bases). The CDR3 length is 15 residues. Germline CDR1 GTSNPN, CDR2 SVGIG (reference sequence). V was cut by 1 base and J by 2 bases, with 13 bases left in between. The complete variable domain, with remaining parts taken from reference TRBV30 and TRBJ2-3, reads SQTIHQWPATLVQPVGSPLSLECTVEGTSNPNLYWYRQAAGRGLQLLFYSVGIGQISSEVPQNLSASRPQDRQFILSSKKLLLSDSGFYLCAWSGGGPTTDTQYFGPGTRLTVL.